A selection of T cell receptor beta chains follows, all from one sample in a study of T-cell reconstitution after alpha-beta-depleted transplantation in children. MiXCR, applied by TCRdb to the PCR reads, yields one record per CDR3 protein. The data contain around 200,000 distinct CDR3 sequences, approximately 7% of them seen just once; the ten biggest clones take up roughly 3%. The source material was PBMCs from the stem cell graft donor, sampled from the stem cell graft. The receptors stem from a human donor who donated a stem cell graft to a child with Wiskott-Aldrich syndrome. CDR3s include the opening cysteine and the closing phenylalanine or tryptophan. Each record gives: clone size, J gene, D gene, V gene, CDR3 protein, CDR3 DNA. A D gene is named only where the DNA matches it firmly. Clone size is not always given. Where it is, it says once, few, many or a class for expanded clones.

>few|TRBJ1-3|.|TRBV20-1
CSARTRNTIYF
TGCAGTGCTAGAACTAGAAACACCATATATTTT
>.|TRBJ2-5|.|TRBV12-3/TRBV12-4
CASSLRLRTRMFQETQYF
TGTGCCAGCAGTTTAAGGCTCCGTACTAGGATGTTCCAAGAGACCCAGTACTTC
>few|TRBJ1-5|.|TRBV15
CAKGFYSNQPQHF
TGTGCCAAAGGATTTTATAGCAATCAGCCCCAGCATTTT
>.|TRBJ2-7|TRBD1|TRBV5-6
CASSPDRSPYEQYF
TGTGCCAGCAGCCCGGACAGGTCGCCCTACGAGCAGTACTTC
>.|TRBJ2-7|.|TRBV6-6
CASIAGVEQYF
TGTGCCAGCATCGCAGGGGTCGAGCAGTACTTC
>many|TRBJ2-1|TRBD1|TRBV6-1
CASNPRGPSLYNEQFF
TGTGCCAGCAACCCGAGGGGGCCCAGCCTCTACAATGAGCAGTTCTTC
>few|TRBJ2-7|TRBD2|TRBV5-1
CASSLVGGVTREQYF
TGCGCCAGCAGCTTGGTTGGGGGGGTAACTCGGGAGCAGTACTTC
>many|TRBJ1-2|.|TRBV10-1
CASSEGSGAGGYTF
TGCGCCAGCAGTGAGGGTTCAGGGGCCGGTGGCTACACCTTC
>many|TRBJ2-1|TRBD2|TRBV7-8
CASSAGLAVYNEQFF
TGTGCCAGCAGCGCGGGACTAGCGGTCTACAATGAGCAGTTCTTC
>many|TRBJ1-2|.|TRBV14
CASSQVESSIYGYTF
TGTGCCAGCAGCCAAGTTGAATCGAGTATATATGGCTACACCTTC
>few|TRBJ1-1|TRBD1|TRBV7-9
CASSLEGAPNTEAFF
TGTGCCAGCAGCTTAGAGGGGGCACCGAACACTGAAGCTTTCTTT
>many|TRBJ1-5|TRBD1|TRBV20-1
CSAEDRFNQPQHF
TGCAGTGCTGAGGACAGGTTCAATCAGCCCCAGCATTTT
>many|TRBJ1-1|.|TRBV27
CASSYSFGRSTEAFF
TGTGCCAGCAGTTATAGCTTTGGGCGAAGCACTGAAGCTTTCTTT
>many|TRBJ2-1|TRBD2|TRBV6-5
CASSYRTSDPRGNEQFF
TGTGCCAGCAGTTACCGTACTAGCGACCCTCGGGGGAATGAGCAGTTCTTC